A selection of T cell receptor beta chains follows, all from one sample in a study of CD8+CD57+ T cells in acquired aplastic anemia. TCRdb reprocessed the reads with MiXCR, giving one entry per CDR3 protein. The sample lists about 200,000 distinct CDR3 sequences, about 62% occurring once. Sequenced input: sorted CD4+, CD8+, or CD8+CD57+ T cells (not recorded which) from PBMCs. The receptor source for this set is a human donor with aplastic anemia. Each CDR3 is given with its conserved first and last residue. A D gene is named only where the DNA matches it firmly. For some rows the clone size is stated as once, few or many, or as a class when expanded; others skip it.

J: TRBJ2-1; size: -; V: TRBV6-6; D: -; DNA: TGTGCCAGCAGGGGGGTAGCGACCTACAATGAGCAGTTCTTC; CDR3: CASRGVATYNEQFF
J: TRBJ2-6; size: once; V: TRBV24-1; D: -; DNA: TGTGCCACCAGTGGTTTAGGGAATTTCTTCTCTGGGGCCAACGTCCTGACTTTC; CDR3: CATSGLGNFFSGANVLTF
J: TRBJ2-3; size: many; V: TRBV13; D: -; DNA: TGTGCCAGCAGCTCCCTGGATTATCCTTCTGCCCCTAGCACAGATACGCAGTATTTT; CDR3: CASSSLDYPSAPSTDTQYF
J: TRBJ1-1; size: -; V: TRBV13; D: -; DNA: TGTGCCAGCAGCCTATCGTTGGGGGGCCCGATGGCTGAAGCTTTCTTT; CDR3: CASSLSLGGPMAEAFF
J: TRBJ2-7; size: -; V: TRBV7-2; D: TRBD2; DNA: TGTGCCAGCAGCCAGAGGTCGGGAGCGGGAGTGGCCGAGCAGTACTTC; CDR3: CASSQRSGAGVAEQYF
J: TRBJ2-7; size: -; V: TRBV9; D: -; DNA: TGTGCCAGCAGCGAGGGCGGGTACGAGCAGTACTTC; CDR3: CASSEGGYEQYF
J: TRBJ2-7; size: -; V: TRBV29-1; D: -; DNA: TGCAGCGCAACGCGGACGGCTGCCTACGAGCAGTACTTC; CDR3: CSATRTAAYEQYF
J: TRBJ2-3; size: -; V: TRBV24-1; D: TRBD2; DNA: TGTGCCACCAGTGATTTCGGGGAGGGGCACACAGATACGCAGTATTTT; CDR3: CATSDFGEGHTDTQYF
J: TRBJ2-1; size: few; V: TRBV20-1; D: TRBD1; DNA: TGCAGTGCGTGGGGACAGACGAACAATGAGCAGTTCTTC; CDR3: CSAWGQTNNEQFF
J: TRBJ2-7; size: few; V: TRBV7-9; D: -; DNA: TGTGCCAGCAGCTTCGGCGGTAGCTCCTACGAGCAGTACTTC; CDR3: CASSFGGSSYEQYF
J: TRBJ1-2; size: -; V: TRBV25-1; D: TRBD1; DNA: TGTGCCAGCGGTGAATATGGGAGGGGGCGGGGATATGGCTACACCTTC; CDR3: CASGEYGRGRGYGYTF